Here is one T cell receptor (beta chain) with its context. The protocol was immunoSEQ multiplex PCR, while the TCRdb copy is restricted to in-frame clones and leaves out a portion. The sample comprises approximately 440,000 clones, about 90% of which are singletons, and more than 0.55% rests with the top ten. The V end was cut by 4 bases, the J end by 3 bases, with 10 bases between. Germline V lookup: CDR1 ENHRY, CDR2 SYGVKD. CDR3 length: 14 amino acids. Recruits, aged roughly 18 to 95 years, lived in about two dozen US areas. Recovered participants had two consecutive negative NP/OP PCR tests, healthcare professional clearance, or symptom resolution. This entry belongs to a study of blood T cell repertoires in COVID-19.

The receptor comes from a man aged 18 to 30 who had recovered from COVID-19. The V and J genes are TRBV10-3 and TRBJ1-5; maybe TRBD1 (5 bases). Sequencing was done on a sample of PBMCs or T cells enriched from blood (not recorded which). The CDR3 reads CAISAGRDNQPQHF. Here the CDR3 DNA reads TGTGCCATCAGTGCCGGCAGGGACAATCAGCCCCAGCATTTT.